A single sample gave rise to the 8 T cell receptor beta chains below, sequenced in a study of molecular identifiers for immune sequencing clone quantification. MiXCR, applied by TCRdb to the PCR reads, yields one record per CDR3 protein. Of some 11,000 distinct CDR3 sequences in the sample, around 17% were seen once. Sequenced material: naive CD8+ T cells from blood, with Jurkat cell RNA spiked in. Sample subset: FACS-sorted CD8+CD4-CCR7+CD45RA+ naive T cells. The receptors originated from a human donor in good health. Some libraries in this study had Jurkat cell RNA spiked in.

Relative to its sample, this clonotype is medium-sized. The V and J genes are TRBV4-1 and TRBJ2-3; D remains unclear. Germline CDR1 is MGHRA and CDR2 is YSYEKL. V shed 1 base and J shed 0 bases, with 14 bases lying between them. This CDR3 has 17 amino acids. The chain's CDR3 is CASSQVAWTASTDTQYF. The CDR3 DNA reads TGCGCCAGCAGCCAAGTCGCCTGGACGGCTAGCACAGATACGCAGTATTTT.

This clonotype has more than one count but fewer than ten. This clone may be a read error of a much larger clone one base away. The J gene is TRBJ2-2, the V gene TRBV6-2 or TRBV6-3, with D possibly matching TRBD2 (5 bases). Germline V gene lookup returns CDR1 MNHEY and CDR2 SVGEGT. The CDR3 contains 14 residues. This CDR3 is CASSYSQNTGELLF. In DNA form, the CDR3 reads TGTGCCAGCAGTTACAGCCAAAACACCGGGGAGCTGCTTTTT.

Relative to its sample, this clonotype is medium-sized. V is TRBV6-2 or TRBV6-3 and J is TRBJ2-4; D ambiguous. The CDR3 spans 17 residues. CDR1 is MNHEY and CDR2 is SVGEGT in the germline V gene. V lost 6 bases, J lost 0 bases, and 18 bases lay in between. CDR3 in amino acids: CASRTLEGFLAKNIQYF. Written as DNA, the CDR3 is TGTGCCAGCAGAACCCTGGAAGGTTTCCTAGCCAAAAACATTCAGTACTTC.

This clonotype has at least ten counts. V and J are TRBV19 and TRBJ2-5; D is ambiguous. The germline V gene has CDR1 LNHDA and CDR2 SQIVND (reference sequence). The CDR3 runs to 14 residues. Deletions cut 3 bases from V and 9 bases from J, with 17 bases between. The DNA for the CDR3 is TGTGCCAGTAGTATTTTCCAGGACCCTGGGGCCCAGTACTTC. It specifies CASSIFQDPGAQYF.

This clonotype has more than one count but fewer than ten. The chain uses TRBV20-1 and TRBJ2-1, with TRBD2 as a possible D gene (6 bases). Trimming left V 0 bases short and J 2 bases short, with 11 bases between. CDR1 DFQATT and CDR2 SNEGSKA come from the germline V gene (reference sequence). CDR3 size: 15 residues. The CDR3 here is CSARDHGGTYNEQFF. The CDR3 DNA sequence: TGCAGTGCTAGAGATCACGGCGGGACCTACAATGAGCAGTTCTTC.

This clonotype is labeled medium-sized. CDR3 bases: TGCAGCGTTGAGGTCTTCAATTGGGGAAACACCATATATTTT. This encodes CSVEVFNWGNTIYF. V is TRBV29-1 and J is TRBJ1-3; no definite D call. V was cut by 3 bases and J by 4 bases, with 13 bases left in between. The CDR3 length is 14 residues. CDR1 and CDR2 from the germline V gene are SQVTM and ANQGSEA. The entire variable domain, with the rest obtained from reference TRBV29-1 and TRBJ1-3, is as follows: SAVISQKPSRDICQRGTSLTIQCQVDSQVTMMFWYRQQPGQSLTLIATANQGSEATYESGFVIDKFPISRPNLTFSTLTVSNMSPEDSSIYLCSVEVFNWGNTIYFGEGSWLTVV.

This clonotype is medium-sized. This chain's CDR3 is CASSLLILAELSADTQYF. The CDR3 region has the DNA TGTGCCAGCAGCTTACTAATTCTAGCGGAGCTGAGTGCAGATACGCAGTATTTT. The chain joins TRBV7-6 to TRBJ2-3; 7 nucleotides match TRBD2. Germline CDR1 reads SGHVS; CDR2 reads FNYEAQ. V lost 2 bases to trimming and J lost 4 bases; unmatched junction nucleotides: 15. The CDR3 runs to 18 residues.

In this sample, this clonotype is medium-sized. The chain joins TRBV29-1 to TRBJ1-1; D call uncertain. CDR1 is SQVTM, CDR2 ANQGSEA, per germline. V was pared by 2 bases and J by 1 base, with 5 bases between. The CDR3 length is 12 residues. The CDR3 loop is CSVETGNTEAFF. The CDR3 DNA is TGCAGCGTTGAAACGGGGAACACTGAAGCTTTCTTT.